Described below is a single T cell receptor beta chain sequence and its context. This clonotype has more than one count but fewer than ten. There is no known antigen for this receptor. No much larger clonotype is one base removed from it; base qualities were not supplied. The data derive from a study (dated by TCRdb to about 2015). Study-level background: The study examined whether tumor-infiltrating Tregs in breast cancer are drawn from blood Tregs or arise in situ by conversion from other CD4+ T cell subsets.

The germline V gene sets CDR1 to SGHRS and CDR2 to YFSETQ. The germline ends are 11 bases apart after V is trimmed by 0 bases and J by 5 bases. Spanning cysteine to phenylalanine, the CDR3 consists of 14 amino acids. Only the CDR3 DNA stays, 42 bases, in frame from base 1. The paper as a whole reports these results and caveats: Rather than covering whole repertoires, validation in the larger cohort was restricted to a single TCR beta V-J rearrangement. Tumor memory CD4+ T cell TCR gene usage was found to cluster with blood and lymph node memory CD4+ cells and with lymph node naive CD4+ cells. Tumor-infiltrating Treg TCR alpha and beta sequences overlapped most with tumor naive CD4+ T cells, then with blood naive CD4+ T cells.

Full-length TCR variable regions were amplified by 5' RACE PCR with constant-region reverse primers, and semi-nested PCR with Nested Universal Primer A was subsequently performed. The ReliaPrep RNA Cell Miniprep System was used to extract total RNA, which was then reverse transcribed into 5'RACE-ready cDNA with the SMARTer RACE 5'/3' Kit. An Illumina MiSeq was used to sequence the full-length TCR alpha and beta libraries, which had been barcoded with multiplex adaptors. The study's processing was this. For each of nine subset-tissue groups, sequencing data from the five patients were pooled, and the groups were then compared using unsupervised clustering of TCR gene usage. Repertoire similarity was calculated with the Morisita-Horn index, weighting shared sequences by their contribution to each repertoire. TCRdb trimmed public reads at Q25 via fastp, called clones via MiXCR and kept in-frame beta chains. CDR3 protein duplicates are merged, each entry listing the most common genes and DNA. V and J calls and clone size were set by TCRdb, not the authors. Within this sample are some 57,000 distinct CDR3 sequences, with more than 15% of them counted one time only. The ten largest clones represent under 2.5% of the sample.

Naive CD4+ T cells were purified with the Miltenyi Naive CD4+ T Cell Isolation kit, with Tregs depleted using CD25 microbeads. Tregs, naive and memory CD4+ T cells from tumor, blood and ipsilateral draining lymph nodes of a few breast cancer patients underwent full-length TCR alpha and beta sequencing. Mononuclear cells from lymph nodes or 50 ml of peripheral blood were isolated by Ficoll density gradient centrifugation. Sorted cell populations were confirmed by FACS to exceed 90% purity. This TCR derives from a female donor with breast cancer. The chain is encoded by TRBV5-1 joined to TRBJ2-5; the D gene remains uncertain. Sequences were obtained from naive CD4+ T cells sorted from blood. The label giving this sample's cell subset or site can be read as: naive CD4+ T cells, CD4+CD45RA+CD25-. The CDR3 is CASSLASPRETQYF. The nucleotide sequence reads TGCGCCAGCAGCTTGGCGTCACCGCGGGAGACCCAGTACTTC.